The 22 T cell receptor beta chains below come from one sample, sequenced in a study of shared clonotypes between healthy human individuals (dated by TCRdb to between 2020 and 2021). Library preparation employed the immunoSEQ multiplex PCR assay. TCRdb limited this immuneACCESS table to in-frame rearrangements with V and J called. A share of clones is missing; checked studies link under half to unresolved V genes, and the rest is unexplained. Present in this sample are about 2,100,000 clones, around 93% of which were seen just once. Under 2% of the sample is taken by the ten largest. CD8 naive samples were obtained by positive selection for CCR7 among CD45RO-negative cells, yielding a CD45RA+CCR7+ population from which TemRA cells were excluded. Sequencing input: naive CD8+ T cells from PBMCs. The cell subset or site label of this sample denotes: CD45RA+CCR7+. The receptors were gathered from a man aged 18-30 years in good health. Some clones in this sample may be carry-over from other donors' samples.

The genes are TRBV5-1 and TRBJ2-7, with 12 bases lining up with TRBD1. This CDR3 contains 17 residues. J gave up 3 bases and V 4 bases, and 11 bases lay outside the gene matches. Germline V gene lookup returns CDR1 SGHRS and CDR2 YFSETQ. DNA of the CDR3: TGCGCCAGCAGCCAAGGGACAGGGGGCTTAGTGTTCTACGAGCAGTACTTC. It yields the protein CASSQGTGGLVFYEQYF.

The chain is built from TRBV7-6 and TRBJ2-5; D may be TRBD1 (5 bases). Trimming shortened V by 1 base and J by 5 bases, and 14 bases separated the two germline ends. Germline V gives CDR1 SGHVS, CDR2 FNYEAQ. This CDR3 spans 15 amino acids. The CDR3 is CASSLEGRVGETQYF. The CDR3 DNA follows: TGTGCCAGCAGCTTAGAGGGCAGGGTGGGGGAGACCCAGTACTTC. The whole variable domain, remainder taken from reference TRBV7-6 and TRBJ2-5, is GAGVSQSPRYKVTKRGQDVALRCDPISGHVSLYWYRQALGQGPEFLTYFNYEAQQDKSGLPNDRFSAERPEGSISTLTIQRTEQRDSAMYRCASSLEGRVGETQYFGPGTRLLVL.

For the CDR3, the DNA is TGTGCCAGCAGTTTACTTTTCCCTAGCGGCAACGGAGGGGAGCAGTTCTTC. Its protein product is CASSLLFPSGNGGEQFF. This chain uses TRBV27 with TRBJ2-1; 7 bases agree with TRBD2. The germline CDR1 and CDR2 sequences are MNHEY and SMNVEV (reference sequence). V lost 2 bases and J lost 10; bases outside the gene matches: 17. The CDR3 extends over 17 amino acids.

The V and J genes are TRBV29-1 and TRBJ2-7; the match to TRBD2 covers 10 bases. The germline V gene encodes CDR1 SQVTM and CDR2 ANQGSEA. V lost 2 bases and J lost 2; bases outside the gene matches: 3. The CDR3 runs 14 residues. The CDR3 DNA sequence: TGCAGCGTTGAAAAACTAGCGGGGACCTACGAGCAGTACTTC. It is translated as CSVEKLAGTYEQYF.

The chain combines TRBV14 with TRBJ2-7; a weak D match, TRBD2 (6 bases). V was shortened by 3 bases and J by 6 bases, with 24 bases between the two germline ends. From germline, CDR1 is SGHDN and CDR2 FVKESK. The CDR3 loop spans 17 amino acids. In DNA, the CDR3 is TGTGCCAGCAGCCAGCTTGGGACCCGCCCGGGGGTGGGCGAGCAGTACTTC. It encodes CASSQLGTRPGVGEQYF.

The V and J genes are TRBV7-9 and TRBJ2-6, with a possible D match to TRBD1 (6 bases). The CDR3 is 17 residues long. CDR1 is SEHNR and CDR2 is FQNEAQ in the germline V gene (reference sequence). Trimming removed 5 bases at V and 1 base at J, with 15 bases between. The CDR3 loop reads CASSVDSLSSGANVLTF. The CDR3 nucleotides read TGTGCCAGCAGCGTGGACAGCCTCTCTTCTGGGGCCAACGTCCTGACTTTC.

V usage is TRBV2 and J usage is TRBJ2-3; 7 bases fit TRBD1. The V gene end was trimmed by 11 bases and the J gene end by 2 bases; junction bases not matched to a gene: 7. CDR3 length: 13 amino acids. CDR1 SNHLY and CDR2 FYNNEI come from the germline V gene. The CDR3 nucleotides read TGTGCCTGCAAGACAGGGTCCACAGATACGCAGTATTTT. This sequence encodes CACKTGSTDTQYF.

CDR3 in DNA: TGTGCCAGCTGTCCAACCGGGGCCGCCTTCTACGAGCAGTACTTC. This sequence encodes CASCPTGAAFYEQYF. The chain couples TRBV6-1 to TRBJ2-7; D possibly uses TRBD1 or TRBD2 (5 bases each). This CDR3 contains 15 residues. The germline V gene has CDR1 MNHNS and CDR2 SASEGT. Trimming left V 8 bases short and J 3 bases short, with 20 bases between.

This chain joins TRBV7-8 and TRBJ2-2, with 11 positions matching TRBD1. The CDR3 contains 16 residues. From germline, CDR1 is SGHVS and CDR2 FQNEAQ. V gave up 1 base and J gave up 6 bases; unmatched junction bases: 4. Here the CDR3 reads CASSLGTGGAAGELFF. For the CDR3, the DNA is TGTGCCAGCAGCTTAGGGACAGGGGGCGCGGCCGGGGAGCTGTTTTTT.

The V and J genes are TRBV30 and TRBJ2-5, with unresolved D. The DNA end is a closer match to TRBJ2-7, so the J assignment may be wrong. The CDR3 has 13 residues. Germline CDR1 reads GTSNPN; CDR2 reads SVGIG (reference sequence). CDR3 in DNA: TGTGCCTGGAGTTATAGGACCAGCTACGAGCAGTACTTC. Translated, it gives CAWSYRTSYEQYF.

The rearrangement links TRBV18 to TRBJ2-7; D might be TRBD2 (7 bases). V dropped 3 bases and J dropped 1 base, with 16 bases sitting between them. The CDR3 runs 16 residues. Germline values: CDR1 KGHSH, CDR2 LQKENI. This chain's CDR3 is CASSPKGGGQSYEQYF. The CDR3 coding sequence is TGTGCCAGCTCACCGAAAGGCGGGGGACAATCCTACGAGCAGTACTTC.

CDR3 DNA sequence: TGTGCCAGCAGTACGTTAGCGGGAGGGTGGGATGAGCAGTTCTTC. Translating it yields CASSTLAGGWDEQFF. This chain joins TRBV27 and TRBJ2-1, with 11 bases matching TRBD2. V was pared by 5 bases and J by 8 bases, with 8 bases of the junction left unmatched. Germline lookup yields CDR1 MNHEY and CDR2 SMNVEV (reference sequence). The CDR3 has 15 residues.

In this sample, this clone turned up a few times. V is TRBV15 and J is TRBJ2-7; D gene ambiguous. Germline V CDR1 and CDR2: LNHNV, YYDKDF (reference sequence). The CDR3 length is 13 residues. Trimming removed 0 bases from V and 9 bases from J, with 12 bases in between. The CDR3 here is CATSRETHHPQYF. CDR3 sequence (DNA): TGTGCCACCAGCAGAGAAACCCATCATCCGCAGTACTTC.

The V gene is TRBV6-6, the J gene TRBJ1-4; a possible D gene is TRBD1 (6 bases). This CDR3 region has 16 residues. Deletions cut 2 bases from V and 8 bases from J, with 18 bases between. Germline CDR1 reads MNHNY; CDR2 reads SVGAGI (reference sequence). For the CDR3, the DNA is TGTGCCAGCAGTTACGGCGGGGCCGGGACAAAAGAAAAACTGTTTTTT. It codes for CASSYGGAGTKEKLFF.

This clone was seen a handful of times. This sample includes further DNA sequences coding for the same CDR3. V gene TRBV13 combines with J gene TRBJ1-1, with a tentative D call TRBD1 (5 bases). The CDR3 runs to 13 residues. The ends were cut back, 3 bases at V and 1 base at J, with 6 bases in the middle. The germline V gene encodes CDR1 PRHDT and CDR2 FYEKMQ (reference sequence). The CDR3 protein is CASSFDRNTEAFF. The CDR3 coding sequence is TGTGCCAGCAGCTTCGACAGGAACACTGAAGCTTTCTTT.

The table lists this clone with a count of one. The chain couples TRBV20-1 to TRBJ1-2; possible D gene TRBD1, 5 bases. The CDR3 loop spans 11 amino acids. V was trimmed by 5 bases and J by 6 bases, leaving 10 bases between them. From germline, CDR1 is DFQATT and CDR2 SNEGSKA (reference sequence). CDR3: CSAWDVHGYTF. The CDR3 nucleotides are TGCAGTGCTTGGGACGTCCATGGCTACACCTTC.

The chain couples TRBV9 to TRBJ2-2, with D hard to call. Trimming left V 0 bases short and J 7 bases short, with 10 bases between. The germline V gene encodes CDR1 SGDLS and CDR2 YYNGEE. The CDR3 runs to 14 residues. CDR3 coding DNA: TGTGCCAGCAGCGTAGTGAGGCATAGCGGGGAGCTGTTTTTT. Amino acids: CASSVVRHSGELFF.

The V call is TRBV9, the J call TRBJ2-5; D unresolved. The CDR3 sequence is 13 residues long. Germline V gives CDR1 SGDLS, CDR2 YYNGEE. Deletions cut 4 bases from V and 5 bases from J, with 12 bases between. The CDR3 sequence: CASSFPGRETQYF. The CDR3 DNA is TGTGCCAGCAGCTTCCCTGGGCGGGAGACCCAGTACTTC.

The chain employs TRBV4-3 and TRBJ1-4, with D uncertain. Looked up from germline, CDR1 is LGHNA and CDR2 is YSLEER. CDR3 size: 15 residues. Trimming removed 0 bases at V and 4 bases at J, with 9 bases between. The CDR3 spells CASSQDFGVNEKLFF. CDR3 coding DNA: TGCGCCAGCAGCCAAGATTTCGGAGTTAATGAAAAACTGTTTTTT.

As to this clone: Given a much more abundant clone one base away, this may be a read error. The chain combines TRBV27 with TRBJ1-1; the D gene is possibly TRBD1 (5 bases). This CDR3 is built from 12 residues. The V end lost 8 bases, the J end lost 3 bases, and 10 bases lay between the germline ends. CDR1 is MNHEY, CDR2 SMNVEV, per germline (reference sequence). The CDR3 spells CASRLGDTEAFF. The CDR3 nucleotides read TGTGCCAGCCGCTTGGGGGACACTGAAGCTTTCTTT.

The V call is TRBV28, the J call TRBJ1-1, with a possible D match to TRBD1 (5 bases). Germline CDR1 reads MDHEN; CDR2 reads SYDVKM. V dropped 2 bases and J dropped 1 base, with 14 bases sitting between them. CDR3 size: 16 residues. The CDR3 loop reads CASSLRQGKRNTEAFF. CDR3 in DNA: TGTGCCAGCAGTTTAAGGCAGGGTAAGAGGAACACTGAAGCTTTCTTT.

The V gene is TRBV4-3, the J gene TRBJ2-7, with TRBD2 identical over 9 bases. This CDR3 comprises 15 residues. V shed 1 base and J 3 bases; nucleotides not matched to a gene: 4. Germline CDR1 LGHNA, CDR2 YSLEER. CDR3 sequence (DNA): TGCGCCAGCAGCCAAGGTAGCGGGAGTCTCTACGAGCAGTACTTC. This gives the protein CASSQGSGSLYEQYF.